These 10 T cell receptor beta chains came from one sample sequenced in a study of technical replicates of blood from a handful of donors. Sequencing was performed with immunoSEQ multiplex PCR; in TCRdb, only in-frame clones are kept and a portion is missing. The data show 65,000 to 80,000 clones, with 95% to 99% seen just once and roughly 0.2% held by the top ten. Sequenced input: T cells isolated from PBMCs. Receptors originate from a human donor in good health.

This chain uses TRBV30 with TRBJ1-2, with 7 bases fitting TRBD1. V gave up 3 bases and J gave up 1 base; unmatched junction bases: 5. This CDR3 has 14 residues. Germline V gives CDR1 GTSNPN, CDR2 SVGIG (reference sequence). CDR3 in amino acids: CAWRGTAINYGYTF. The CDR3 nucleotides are TGTGCCTGGAGAGGGACAGCAATTAACTATGGCTACACCTTC.

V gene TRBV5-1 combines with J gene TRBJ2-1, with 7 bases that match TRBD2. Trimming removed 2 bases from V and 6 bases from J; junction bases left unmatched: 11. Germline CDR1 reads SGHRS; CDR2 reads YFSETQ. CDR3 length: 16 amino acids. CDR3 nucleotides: TGCGCCAGCAGCTTTAGTGGGAGGGCCAGATTCAATGAGCAGTTCTTC. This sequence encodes CASSFSGRARFNEQFF.

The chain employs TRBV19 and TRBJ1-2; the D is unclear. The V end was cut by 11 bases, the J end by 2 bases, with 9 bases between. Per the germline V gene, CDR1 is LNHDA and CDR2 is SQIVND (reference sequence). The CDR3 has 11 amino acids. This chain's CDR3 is CASGGNYGYTF. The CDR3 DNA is TGTGCCTCCGGAGGGAACTATGGCTACACCTTC.

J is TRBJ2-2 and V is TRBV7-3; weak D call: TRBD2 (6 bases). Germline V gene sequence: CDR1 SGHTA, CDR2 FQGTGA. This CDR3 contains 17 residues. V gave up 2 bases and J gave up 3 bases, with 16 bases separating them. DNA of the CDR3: TGTGCCAGCAGCTTAGGCGGGTACGGGGAGGACACCGGGGAGCTGTTTTTT. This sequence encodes CASSLGGYGEDTGELFF.

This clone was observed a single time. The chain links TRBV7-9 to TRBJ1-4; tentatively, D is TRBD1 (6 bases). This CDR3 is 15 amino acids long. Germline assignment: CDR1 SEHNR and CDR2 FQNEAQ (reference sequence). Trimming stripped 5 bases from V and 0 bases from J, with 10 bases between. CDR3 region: CASSPGQSTNEKLFF. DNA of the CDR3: TGTGCCAGCAGCCCAGGACAGTCAACTAATGAAAAACTGTTTTTT.

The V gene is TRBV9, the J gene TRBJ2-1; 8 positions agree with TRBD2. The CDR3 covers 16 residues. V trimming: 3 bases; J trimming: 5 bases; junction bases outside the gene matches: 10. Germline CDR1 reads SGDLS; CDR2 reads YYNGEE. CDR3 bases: TGTGCCAGCAGCGCTCGAACGGGGGGGATGGACAATGAGCAGTTCTTC. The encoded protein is CASSARTGGMDNEQFF.

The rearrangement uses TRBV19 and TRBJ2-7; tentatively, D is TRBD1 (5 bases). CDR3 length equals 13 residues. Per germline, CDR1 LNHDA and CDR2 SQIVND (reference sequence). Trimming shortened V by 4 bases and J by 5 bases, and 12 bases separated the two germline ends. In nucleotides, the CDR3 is TGTGCCAGTAGTACCCTCAAACAGGACGAGCAGTACTTC. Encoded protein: CASSTLKQDEQYF.

The chain's CDR3 is CASSYSGQVNQPQHF. The CDR3 bases are TGTGCCAGCAGTTACTCGGGACAGGTCAATCAGCCCCAGCATTTT. The J gene is TRBJ1-5, the V gene TRBV6-6; 8 nucleotides agree with TRBD1. CDR3 size: 15 residues. Germline CDR1 reads MNHNY; CDR2 reads SVGAGI (reference sequence). Trimming cost V 0 bases and J 3 bases; bases outside gene matches: 1.

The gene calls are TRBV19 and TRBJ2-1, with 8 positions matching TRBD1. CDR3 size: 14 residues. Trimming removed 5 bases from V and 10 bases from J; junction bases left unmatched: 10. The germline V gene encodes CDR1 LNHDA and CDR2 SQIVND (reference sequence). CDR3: CASSSQWTGPEQFF. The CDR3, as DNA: TGTGCCAGTAGTTCCCAATGGACAGGGCCGGAGCAGTTCTTC.

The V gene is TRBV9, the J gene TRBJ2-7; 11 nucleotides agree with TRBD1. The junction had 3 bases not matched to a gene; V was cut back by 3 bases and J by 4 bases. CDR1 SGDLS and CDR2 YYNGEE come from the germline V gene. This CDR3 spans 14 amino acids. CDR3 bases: TGTGCCAGCAGCGCGGGACAGGGGGGGTACGAGCAGTACTTC. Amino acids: CASSAGQGGYEQYF.